A single sample gave rise to the 24 T cell receptor beta chains below, sequenced in a study of shared clonotypes between healthy human individuals. TCRdb's table, derived via immunoSEQ multiplex PCR, lists solely in-frame clones and lacks some. The table shows roughly 490,000 clones, with around 78% occurring only once. What was sequenced was PBMCs. The receptors derive from a woman in her forties in good health. Some clones in this sample may be carry-over from other donors' samples.

A word on this clone: The same CDR3 also results from other DNA sequences found in this sample. V usage is TRBV30 and J usage is TRBJ2-7; no clear D gene. The CDR3 is 12 residues long. Germline V gene lookup returns CDR1 GTSNPN and CDR2 SVGIG (reference sequence). V was pared by 2 bases and J by 4 bases, with 9 bases between. CDR3 sequence reads: CAWSTTPYEQYF. The CDR3 DNA follows: TGTGCCTGGAGTACTACCCCGTACGAGCAGTACTTC. Complete variable domain (other parts from reference TRBV30 and TRBJ2-7): SQTIHQWPATLVQPVGSPLSLECTVEGTSNPNLYWYRQAAGRGLQLLFYSVGIGQISSEVPQNLSASRPQDRQFILSSKKLLLSDSGFYLCAWSTTPYEQYFGPGTRLTVT.

The chain has TRBV12-5 and TRBJ2-1; the D is unclear. Germline V gene lookup returns CDR1 LGHNT and CDR2 FRNRAP. V lost 0 bases and J 4 bases, leaving 1 base between the germline ends. The CDR3 consists of 12 residues. CDR3 region: CASGLVYNEQFF. The DNA of the CDR3 is TGTGCTAGTGGTTTGGTATACAATGAGCAGTTCTTC.

The chain has TRBV19 and TRBJ2-7; the match to TRBD1 covers 9 bases. CDR1 and CDR2 from the germline V gene are LNHDA and SQIVND (reference sequence). The trim removed 7 bases at V and 2 bases at J, leaving 9 bases unmatched. The CDR3 is 15 residues long. CDR3 amino acids: CASKPGQGLAYEQYF. The CDR3 region has the DNA TGTGCCAGTAAACCGGGACAGGGTCTGGCCTACGAGCAGTACTTC.

This sequence joins TRBV28 and TRBJ1-5; D remains unclear. CDR1 is MDHEN and CDR2 is SYDVKM in the germline V gene. The CDR3 contains 14 residues. V was trimmed by 1 base and J by 5 bases, leaving 9 bases between them. The CDR3 sequence: CASSLLGRHQPQHF. The CDR3 nucleotides are TGTGCCAGCAGTTTATTAGGGAGGCATCAGCCCCAGCATTTT.

The V gene is TRBV5-1, the J gene TRBJ2-6; 9 bases fit TRBD1. CDR1 and CDR2 (germline): SGHRS, YFSETQ. The CDR3 extends over 16 amino acids. V shed 2 bases and J 2 bases; nucleotides not matched to a gene: 2. The CDR3 is CASSLQGATGANVLTF. The CDR3 nucleotides read TGCGCCAGCAGCTTACAGGGGGCAACTGGGGCCAACGTCCTGACTTTC.

This chain links TRBV25-1 with TRBJ2-3, with 9 bases fitting TRBD1. J was trimmed by 2 bases and V by 6 bases; bases with no gene match: 0. The CDR3 has 13 residues. Germline V gene data show CDR1 as MGHDK and CDR2 as SYGVNS. CDR3 loop: CASRQGATDTQYF. Written as DNA, the CDR3 is TGTGCCAGCAGACAGGGGGCCACAGATACGCAGTATTTT.

The rearrangement links TRBV27 to TRBJ2-7; D is ambiguous. The CDR3 extends over 14 amino acids. The V and J ends lost 3 bases and 5 bases respectively, with 14 bases between them. Germline CDR1 reads MNHEY; CDR2 reads SMNVEV (reference sequence). In DNA, the CDR3 is TGTGCCAGCAGTTTTCGACGACAATCCAACGAGCAGTACTTC. Translating it yields CASSFRRQSNEQYF.

CDR3 residues: CASLRGQTRTDTQYF. The CDR3 coding sequence is TGCGCCAGCCTTCGGGGGCAGACCCGCACAGATACGCAGTATTTT. The rearrangement links TRBV23-1 to TRBJ2-3, with D possibly called TRBD1 or TRBD2 (6 bases each). TRBV23-1 is labeled an ORF, and its function is uncertain. The CDR3 is made up of 15 amino acids. Trimming cost V 8 bases and J 1 base, with 16 bases left between them.

This chain joins TRBV5-4 and TRBJ1-4, with TRBD1 identical over 7 bases. The CDR3 extends over 14 amino acids. Germline V gene sequence: CDR1 SGHNT, CDR2 YYREEE (reference sequence). V dropped 3 bases and J dropped 7; count of bases not matched to a gene: 6. The CDR3 sequence is CASSSGGVVEKLFF. The CDR3 region has the DNA TGTGCCAGCAGCTCAGGGGGTGTCGTTGAAAAACTGTTTTTT.

This chain uses TRBV5-6 with TRBJ2-4; the match to TRBD1 covers 11 bases. V was clipped by 4 bases and J by 7 bases; unmatched bases: 10. CDR1 SGHDT and CDR2 YYEEEE come from the germline V gene. The CDR3 consists of 16 residues. The DNA for the CDR3 is TGTGCCAGCAGCGCCCTCATCCGGGACAGGGGGAACATTCAGTACTTC. Amino acids: CASSALIRDRGNIQYF.

The gene calls are TRBV9 and TRBJ1-4; D is perhaps TRBD1 (5 bases). With 0 bases removed from V and 7 bases from J, the gap between germline ends came to 19 bases. Germline V lookup: CDR1 SGDLS, CDR2 YYNGEE. CDR3 length: 17 residues. DNA of the CDR3: TGTGCCAGCAGCGTAGCCGGAGGGGAAAGTCCCTCTGAAAAACTGTTTTTT. This encodes CASSVAGGESPSEKLFF.

The chain has TRBV9 and TRBJ2-1; perhaps D is TRBD1 or TRBD2 (5 bases each). CDR3 length equals 18 residues. Trimming pared 0 bases from V and 1 base from J, leaving 17 bases between. The germline V gene encodes CDR1 SGDLS and CDR2 YYNGEE. For the CDR3, the DNA is TGTGCCAGCAGCGTAGTAGGTGGCGGGCAGGGTTCCTACAATGAGCAGTTCTTC. It is translated as CASSVVGGGQGSYNEQFF.

V usage is TRBV6-1 and J usage is TRBJ1-6; D is perhaps TRBD1 (5 bases). Germline V gene sequence: CDR1 MNHNS, CDR2 SASEGT. This CDR3 is 15 amino acids long. V was shortened by 6 bases and J by 8 bases, with 17 bases between the two germline ends. The CDR3 reads CASSATGGVYSPLHF. Here the CDR3 DNA reads TGTGCCAGCAGCGCAACGGGGGGAGTTTATTCACCCCTCCACTTT.

The gene calls are TRBV5-1 and TRBJ1-2; a possible D gene is TRBD1 (6 bases). This CDR3 has 13 amino acids. The germline gives CDR1 SGHRS, CDR2 YFSETQ. Trimming shortened V by 7 bases and J by 6 bases, and 16 bases separated the two germline ends. CDR3 DNA sequence: TGCGCCAGCTCGGGCACAGGGAGGGATGGCTACACCTTC. Translation: CASSGTGRDGYTF.

The rearrangement links TRBV27 to TRBJ2-3; D perhaps matches TRBD2 (6 bases). CDR1 is MNHEY and CDR2 is SMNVEV in the germline V gene (reference sequence). This CDR3 has 15 residues. Trimming cost V 4 bases and J 2 bases, with 13 bases left between them. In DNA, the CDR3 is TGTGCCAGCAGTTCCCGGGGGTCTCACACAGATACGCAGTATTTT. This encodes CASSSRGSHTDTQYF.

CDR3 sequence: CATSRGWGYEQFF. CDR3 in DNA: TGTGCCACCAGCAGAGGGTGGGGGTATGAGCAGTTCTTC. The chain combines TRBV15 with TRBJ2-1; tentatively, D is TRBD1 or TRBD2 (5 bases each). Per germline, CDR1 LNHNV and CDR2 YYDKDF (reference sequence). V was clipped by 1 base and J by 8 bases, with 9 bases between them. CDR3 length: 13 residues. The variable domain in full, with the rest retrieved from reference TRBV15 and TRBJ2-1, is DAMVIQNPRYQVTQFGKPVTLSCSQTLNHNVMYWYQQKSSQAPKLLFHYYDKDFNNEADTPDNFQSRRPNTSFCFLDIRSPGLGDTAMYLCATSRGWGYEQFFGPGTRLTVL.

This chain connects TRBV28 to TRBJ2-1; D is uncertain. Trimming stripped 6 bases from V and 7 bases from J, with 13 bases between. CDR1 is MDHEN, CDR2 SYDVKM, per germline. This CDR3 contains 13 residues. CDR3 sequence (DNA): TGTGCCAGCAGCCCGGGTAGCCTGAATGAGCAGTTCTTC. This codes for CASSPGSLNEQFF.

J is TRBJ2-1 and V is TRBV6-4; D remains ambiguous. The germline gives CDR1 MRHNA, CDR2 SNTAGT. This CDR3 is 12 amino acids long. Trimming shortened V by 2 bases and J by 4 bases, and 3 bases separated the two germline ends. The CDR3 DNA sequence: TGTGCCAGCAGTGACGAATACAATGAGCAGTTCTTC. Protein: CASSDEYNEQFF.

This sequence joins TRBV6-1 and TRBJ2-7, with D uncertain. V shed 4 bases and J shed 3 bases, with 10 bases lying between them. The CDR3 sequence is 13 residues long. The germline V gene encodes CDR1 MNHNS and CDR2 SASEGT. CDR3 sequence: CASSGPWSYEQYF. The CDR3 DNA is TGTGCCAGCAGTGGACCATGGAGCTACGAGCAGTACTTC.

The chain uses TRBV10-3 and TRBJ1-2, with D possibly being TRBD1 (6 bases). V lost 8 bases and J lost 7, with 17 bases in between. Germline V gives CDR1 ENHRY, CDR2 SYGVKD. The CDR3 covers 13 residues. The CDR3 reads CAIGAGEGGGYTF. Written as DNA, the CDR3 is TGTGCCATCGGCGCAGGGGAAGGGGGTGGCTACACCTTC.

The gene calls are TRBV5-1 and TRBJ1-4; 7 bases fit TRBD1. The CDR3 has 15 residues. After removal of 2 bases from V and 7 bases from J, the junction contained 8 bases not matched to a gene. Germline assignment: CDR1 SGHRS and CDR2 YFSETQ. The CDR3 region has the DNA TGCGCCAGCAGCTTCACAGGGGCCAGGGGTGAAAAACTGTTTTTT. Its translation is CASSFTGARGEKLFF.

This clone was picked up one time. A far larger clone is just one base off, so this is likely a read error. Other DNA sequences of this sample code for an identical CDR3. The genes are TRBV7-9 and TRBJ1-5; D gene unclear. This CDR3 region has 16 residues. Germline V gene lookup returns CDR1 SEHNR and CDR2 FQNEAQ (reference sequence). The CDR3 DNA reads as TGTGCCAGCAGCTTCTCCCGGAGCGGTAGCAATCAGCCCCAGCATTTC. Translated, it gives CASSFSRSGSNQPQHF.

The chain employs TRBV28 and TRBJ1-5; 12 bases fit TRBD1. Germline CDR1 MDHEN, CDR2 SYDVKM. CDR3 length: 18 residues. Germline trimming cut 5 bases from V and 0 bases from J; bases unmatched to any gene: 8. For the CDR3, the DNA is TGTGCCAGCAGTCCTCCGGGACAGGGGGCTGATAGCAATCAGCCCCAGCATTTT. Translating gives CASSPPGQGADSNQPQHF.

There are a few counts of this clone. V usage is TRBV28 and J usage is TRBJ2-6, with D hard to call. The CDR3 spans 14 residues. Trimming took off 7 bases at V and 0 bases at J, with 7 bases between the two ends. Germline CDR1 MDHEN, CDR2 SYDVKM. The CDR3 is CASTESSGANVLTF. CDR3 nucleotide sequence: TGTGCCAGCACCGAAAGCTCTGGGGCCAACGTCCTGACTTTC.